The T cell receptor (beta chain) described here comes from a study of molecular identifiers for immune sequencing clone quantification. Sorted naive CD8 T cells were those defined as CD8+CD4-CCR7+CD45RA+. From germline, CDR1 is KGHDR and CDR2 SFDVKD. With 3 bases removed from V and 7 bases from J, the gap between germline ends came to 20 bases. The length of the CDR3 is 16 residues. One entry per CDR3 protein, called by TCRdb with MiXCR from the PCR reads. Altogether 550,000 to 750,000 distinct CDR3 sequences are present, about 20% being singletons, with the ten largest covering approximately 0.9%. Source material: naive CD8+ T cells from blood, with Jurkat cell RNA spiked in. Subset: FACS-sorted CD8+CD4-CCR7+CD45RA+ naive T cells. The sequence derives from a human donor in good health. Some libraries in this study had Jurkat cell RNA spiked in. The chain carries TRBV24-1 and TRBJ1-1; perhaps TRBD1 as D (5 bases). CDR3 coding DNA: TGTGCCACCAGTGATGGCTCCGGGGCAGGTGTCCGTGAAGCTTTCTTT. It is translated as CATSDGSGAGVREAFF.